This is a list of T cell receptor beta chains from one sample in a study of T cells expressing NK-cell markers. TCRdb re-called the 5' RACE reads, yielding one record per CDR3 amino acid sequence without DNA. The sample includes around 110,000 distinct CDR3 sequences. Sequenced input: blood T cells: a sorted CD56 or NKG2C T cell subset, CD4+ or CD8+ T cells, or bulk PBMC T cells (not recorded which). The receptors were gathered from a woman aged 18 to 75 in good health. Both conserved end residues are part of each CDR3. Fields, in order: J gene, V gene, CDR3 protein.

>TRBJ2-5|TRBV12-3/TRBV12-4
CASTQLAAGETQYF
>TRBJ1-4|TRBV6-5
CASSYAQPGTMEALNEKLFF
>TRBJ2-1|TRBV4-1
CASSPGLSREQFF
>TRBJ2-1|TRBV6-2/TRBV6-3
CASWTRVNEQFF
>TRBJ2-3|TRBV2
CASKTGPVTDTQYF
>TRBJ2-1|TRBV20-1
CSASGGSTPYNEQFF
>TRBJ2-3|TRBV12-3/TRBV12-4
CASSPLVGDTQYF
>TRBJ2-1|TRBV19
CASSISSGRSYNEQFF
>TRBJ2-7|TRBV13
CASRKTGEAYEQYF
>TRBJ2-3|TRBV4-3
CASSQDWDGPTDTQYF
>TRBJ1-5|TRBV20-1
CSARVGGDGQPQHF
>TRBJ2-7|TRBV19
CASRSSGTYEQYF
>TRBJ2-5|TRBV4-3
CASSQVLQETQYF
>TRBJ2-3|TRBV6-1
CASSKLAGGLDTQYF
>TRBJ2-1|TRBV4-1
CASSQGNILFYNEQFF
>TRBJ1-2|TRBV20-1
CSARDQGWSYGYTF
>TRBJ1-6|TRBV13
CASSAQGHNSPLHF
>TRBJ2-1|TRBV10-1
CAAGRGPPHNEQFF
>TRBJ2-5|TRBV7-9
CASSRQGTQETQYF
>TRBJ2-1|TRBV7-6
CASSLERSYNEQFF
>TRBJ2-3|TRBV18
CASSLLSQGRDTDTQYF
>TRBJ2-7|TRBV7-2
CASSPRLEGVYEQYF
>TRBJ1-2|TRBV4-3
CASSQDPPGQGAYGYTF
>TRBJ2-2|TRBV20-1
CSARWGSGDTGELFF
>TRBJ2-1|TRBV5-1
CASSSGTGYYNEQFF
>TRBJ2-2|TRBV20-1
CSASHGMGTGELFF
>TRBJ1-5|TRBV30
CAWIVQEKISQPQHF
>TRBJ2-3|TRBV10-3
CAIRADRGPIDTQYF
>TRBJ1-2|TRBV28
CASSPEPGAGSYGYTF
>TRBJ2-2|TRBV25-1
CASSVGWVPGTVFLGGELFF
>TRBJ2-7|TRBV28
CASSLAPSAYEQYF
>TRBJ1-2|TRBV29-1
CSVETGVGYGYTF
>TRBJ2-5|TRBV20-1
CSARPRGGYQETQYF
>TRBJ2-6|TRBV29-1
CSVEGANVLTF
>TRBJ2-1|TRBV7-2
CASSLGLESNNEQFF
>TRBJ1-6|TRBV19
CASMGIDSPLHF
>TRBJ2-1|TRBV28
CASSSQSEQFF
>TRBJ2-1|TRBV5-4
CASSLQLAGSYNEQFF
>TRBJ2-1|TRBV30
CAWSWGGNEQFF
>TRBJ2-7|TRBV9
CASSVAGGPPYEQYF
>TRBJ1-5|TRBV6-2/TRBV6-3
CASSYLGGSNQPQHF
>TRBJ2-5|TRBV7-9
CASSRQAQETQYF
>TRBJ2-5|TRBV19
CAAGSGGTQYF
>TRBJ2-7|TRBV12-3/TRBV12-4
CASSETSWSSYEQYF